One sample yielded the 7 T cell receptor beta chains listed below, sequenced in a study of T cell responses to AZD1222 COVID-19 vaccine. Using immunoSEQ multiplex PCR, the repertoire was profiled, and TCRdb retains in-frame clones only, with some absent. The sample holds more than 100,000 clones, about 90% seen once. Sample: peripheral blood, taken on day 0 of AZD1222 vaccination. The receptors shown here come from an adult in good health.

This chain connects TRBV7-3 to TRBJ1-1; 8 nucleotides align to TRBD1. The CDR3 is made up of 16 amino acids. CDR1 and CDR2 (germline): SGHTA, FQGTGA. V lost 2 bases, J lost 4 bases, and 9 bases stayed unmatched. CDR3: CASSLLDRGPSTEAFF. CDR3 nucleotides: TGTGCCAGCAGCTTACTCGACAGGGGCCCCTCCACTGAAGCTTTCTTT.

Note on this clone: At one boundary the junction diverges from the germline segment, which might be a read error. J is TRBJ1-1 and V is TRBV7-8; no clear D gene. Germline V gene lookup returns CDR1 SGHVS and CDR2 FQNEAQ. The CDR3 length is 13 residues. The CDR3 DNA reads TGTGCCAGTAGCTCCACTCAGGAGGGTGAAGCTTTCTTT. This translates into CASSSTQEGEAFF.

The chain recombines TRBV9 with TRBJ2-1, with 7 bases lining up with TRBD2. The CDR3 is made up of 17 amino acids. J was trimmed by 5 bases and V by 1 base; bases with no gene match: 12. Germline values: CDR1 SGDLS, CDR2 YYNGEE. The CDR3 region is CASSVFGSAGRNNEQFF. DNA for the CDR3: TGTGCCAGCAGCGTATTTGGCTCAGCGGGAAGGAACAATGAGCAGTTCTTC.

The chain employs TRBV19 and TRBJ1-5; D call uncertain. This CDR3 is 16 amino acids long. Germline CDR1 is LNHDA and CDR2 is SQIVND (reference sequence). Trimming took 0 bases from V and 3 from J, leaving 12 bases between them. CDR3 region: CASSIDEEVPNQPQHF. In DNA, the CDR3 is TGTGCCAGTAGTATAGACGAGGAGGTCCCCAATCAGCCCCAGCATTTT.

This sequence joins TRBV6-5 and TRBJ2-7; D gene ambiguous. CDR3 length equals 13 residues. V was shortened by 8 bases and J by 0 bases, with 11 bases between the two germline ends. The germline CDR1 and CDR2 sequences are MNHEY and SVGAGI. DNA of the CDR3: TGTGCCAGCGCCCGTCCCGGCTCCTACGAGCAGTACTTC. This codes for CASARPGSYEQYF.

The chain joins TRBV5-5 to TRBJ1-1; TRBD1 agrees at 8 bases. Trimming cost V 4 bases and J 2 bases; bases outside gene matches: 4. Germline V gene data show CDR1 as SGHKS and CDR2 as YYEKEE (reference sequence). The CDR3 runs 14 residues. The CDR3: CASSQTGANTEAFF. The CDR3 coding sequence is TGTGCCAGCAGCCAGACAGGGGCCAACACTGAAGCTTTCTTT.

This clone was recorded only once. The CDR3 is CASSERERQPQHF. CDR3 nucleotide sequence: TGTGCCAGCAGTGAAAGGGAAAGGCAGCCCCAGCATTTT. This sequence joins TRBV2 and TRBJ1-5; no clear D. V was clipped by 2 bases and J by 7 bases, with 9 bases between them. Germline loops: CDR1 SNHLY, CDR2 FYNNEI. This CDR3 comprises 13 residues. The full variable domain, in which reference TRBV2 and TRBJ1-5 provide the parts outside the CDR3, is EPEVTQTPSHQVTQMGQEVILRCVPISNHLYFYWYRQILGQKVEFLVSFYNNEISEKSEIFDDQFSVERPDGSNFTLKIRSTKLEDSAMYFCASSERERQPQHFGDGTRLSIL.